This is a list of T cell receptor beta chains from one sample in a study of blood T cell repertoires in COVID-19. Using immunoSEQ multiplex PCR, the repertoire was profiled, and TCRdb retains in-frame clones only, with some absent. The sample includes 110,000 to 150,000 clones, 75% to 90% of them seen just once. The sequencing sample was made of peripheral blood. The receptor source for this set is a woman aged 60-75 years with active COVID-19. The CDR3 runs from the conserved cysteine through the conserved F or W. The D gene is left open where the match is weak. Clone size is not always given. Where it is, it says once, few, many or a class for expanded clones.

D gene: -; clone size: -; J gene: TRBJ2-5; V gene: TRBV4-3; CDR3 protein: CASSPFHRVGETQYF; CDR3 DNA: TGCGCCAGCAGCCCTTTCCACAGGGTAGGGGAGACCCAGTACTTC
D gene: TRBD2; clone size: -; J gene: TRBJ2-5; V gene: TRBV5-4; CDR3 protein: CASSVGTSIETQYF; CDR3 DNA: TGTGCCAGCAGCGTCGGGACTAGCATTGAGACCCAGTACTTC
D gene: -; clone size: few; J gene: TRBJ2-3; V gene: TRBV29-1; CDR3 protein: CSLSGQMETDTQYF; CDR3 DNA: TGCAGCTTGAGTGGACAGATGGAGACAGATACGCAGTATTTT
D gene: TRBD1; clone size: -; J gene: TRBJ1-3; V gene: TRBV9; CDR3 protein: CASSRGQGGHTIYF; CDR3 DNA: TGTGCCAGCAGCCGCGGACAGGGCGGACACACCATATATTTT
D gene: TRBD2; clone size: -; J gene: TRBJ2-5; V gene: TRBV5-1; CDR3 protein: CASSLSREGETQYF; CDR3 DNA: TGCGCCAGCAGCTTGAGCAGGGAGGGAGAGACCCAGTACTTC
D gene: -; clone size: -; J gene: TRBJ2-7; V gene: TRBV5-1; CDR3 protein: CASSLSGGQEWNEQYF; CDR3 DNA: TGCGCCAGCAGCTTGTCCGGGGGGCAGGAGTGGAACGAGCAGTACTTC
D gene: TRBD1; clone size: -; J gene: TRBJ2-2; V gene: TRBV9; CDR3 protein: CASSVDPGTGVTGELFF; CDR3 DNA: TGTGCCAGCAGCGTAGATCCCGGGACAGGGGTCACCGGGGAGCTGTTTTTT
D gene: -; clone size: -; J gene: TRBJ1-1; V gene: TRBV4-2; CDR3 protein: CASSHVPPGDWTEAFF; CDR3 DNA: TGTGCCAGCAGCCATGTTCCACCGGGTGATTGGACTGAAGCTTTCTTT
D gene: -; clone size: -; J gene: TRBJ2-1; V gene: TRBV19; CDR3 protein: CASSIYPASEQFF; CDR3 DNA: TGTGCCAGTAGTATATATCCTGCCAGTGAGCAGTTCTTC
D gene: TRBD1; clone size: -; J gene: TRBJ1-4; V gene: TRBV5-1; CDR3 protein: CASSLEGQFNEKLFF; CDR3 DNA: TGCGCCAGCAGCTTGGAGGGACAGTTTAATGAAAAACTGTTTTTT
D gene: TRBD2; clone size: -; J gene: TRBJ2-5; V gene: TRBV7-7; CDR3 protein: CASSRSGGAETQYF; CDR3 DNA: TGTGCTAGCAGCCGGTCGGGGGGGGCAGAGACCCAGTACTTC
D gene: -; clone size: -; J gene: TRBJ2-6; V gene: TRBV19; CDR3 protein: CASTPNRAGANVLTF; CDR3 DNA: TGTGCCAGTACCCCTAACAGGGCTGGGGCCAACGTCCTGACTTTC
D gene: TRBD2; clone size: -; J gene: TRBJ2-7; V gene: TRBV28; CDR3 protein: CATQASGPLYEQYF; CDR3 DNA: TGTGCCACCCAGGCTAGCGGCCCCCTCTACGAGCAGTACTTC
D gene: TRBD2; clone size: -; J gene: TRBJ2-1; V gene: TRBV6-2/TRBV6-3; CDR3 protein: CASSRPGLARGGEQFF; CDR3 DNA: TGTGCCAGCAGTCGACCGGGACTAGCGCGGGGAGGTGAGCAGTTCTTC
D gene: -; clone size: -; J gene: TRBJ2-7; V gene: TRBV12-3/TRBV12-4; CDR3 protein: CASSLGQIYEQYF; CDR3 DNA: TGTGCCAGCAGTTTAGGGCAAATCTACGAGCAGTACTTC
D gene: TRBD1; clone size: -; J gene: TRBJ1-4; V gene: TRBV25-1; CDR3 protein: CASSSRDRVSTNEKLFF; CDR3 DNA: TGTGCCAGCAGTTCCCGGGACAGGGTTTCGACTAATGAAAAACTGTTTTTT
D gene: TRBD1; clone size: -; J gene: TRBJ1-6; V gene: TRBV5-5; CDR3 protein: CASSLFSGTANSPLHF; CDR3 DNA: TGTGCCAGCAGCTTGTTCTCCGGGACAGCTAATTCACCCCTCCACTTT
D gene: -; clone size: -; J gene: TRBJ2-5; V gene: TRBV5-6; CDR3 protein: CASSFMETQYF; CDR3 DNA: TGTGCCAGCAGCTTCATGGAGACCCAGTACTTC
D gene: TRBD1; clone size: -; J gene: TRBJ2-1; V gene: TRBV9; CDR3 protein: CASSAGDRVDHNEQFF; CDR3 DNA: TGTGCCAGCAGCGCCGGGGACAGGGTGGACCACAATGAGCAGTTCTTC
D gene: TRBD2; clone size: -; J gene: TRBJ2-2; V gene: TRBV5-1; CDR3 protein: CASSLRLAGGAGELFF; CDR3 DNA: TGCGCCAGCAGCTTGCGTCTAGCGGGAGGAGCCGGGGAGCTGTTTTTT
D gene: TRBD2; clone size: -; J gene: TRBJ2-5; V gene: TRBV7-2; CDR3 protein: CASSRTSGVQETQYF; CDR3 DNA: TGTGCCAGCAGCCGGACTAGCGGGGTCCAAGAGACCCAGTACTTC
D gene: TRBD2; clone size: -; J gene: TRBJ2-1; V gene: TRBV24-1; CDR3 protein: CATSETSGRPNEQFF; CDR3 DNA: TGTGCCACCAGTGAAACTAGCGGGAGGCCCAATGAGCAGTTCTTC
D gene: -; clone size: -; J gene: TRBJ1-5; V gene: TRBV19; CDR3 protein: CASSMSTRSNQPQHF; CDR3 DNA: TGTGCCAGTAGTATGTCTACGCGAAGCAATCAGCCCCAGCATTTT
D gene: TRBD1; clone size: once; J gene: TRBJ1-2; V gene: TRBV7-8; CDR3 protein: CASSLDRGQGYTF; CDR3 DNA: TGTGCCAGCAGCCTCGACAGGGGGCAAGGCTACACCTTC
D gene: TRBD2; clone size: -; J gene: TRBJ2-2; V gene: TRBV7-6; CDR3 protein: CASSSFGSGSIGTGELFF; CDR3 DNA: TGTGCCAGCAGCTCCTTCGGTAGCGGGAGTATTGGCACCGGGGAGCTGTTTTTT
D gene: TRBD1; clone size: few; J gene: TRBJ1-3; V gene: TRBV5-5; CDR3 protein: CASSLTGGISGNTIYF; CDR3 DNA: TGTGCCAGCAGCTTGACAGGGGGAATATCTGGAAACACCATATATTTT